This TCR beta chain was sequenced for a study of T cell changes during pregnancy in multiple sclerosis. The ends were cut back, 1 base at V and 0 bases at J, with 12 bases in the middle. This CDR3 spans 16 amino acids. Germline V gives CDR1 LGHNA, CDR2 YSLEER. Sequencing was performed with immunoSEQ multiplex PCR; in TCRdb, only in-frame clones are kept and a portion is missing. Of tens of thousands of clones in the sample, around 90% were seen once. This TCR was recovered from a female donor with multiple sclerosis, enrolled in a pregnancy study. V is TRBV4-3 and J is TRBJ1-2; D is possibly TRBD1 (6 bases). The material sequenced was CD8+ T cells from peripheral blood mononuclear cells, taken before pregnancy. CDR3: CASSQGGQPSNYGYTF. In DNA form, the CDR3 reads TGCGCCAGCAGCCAAGGGGGGCAGCCATCTAACTATGGCTACACCTTC.